This T cell receptor (beta chain) was found in a study of blood T cell repertoires in COVID-19. Overall study: The origin of the acute and convalescent COVID-19 samples was the United States, Italy and Spain. PBMCs, B-cell-depleted T cells, or T cells were the source of the cDNA or gDNA that made up the material.

Authors' data handling: Reference gene primer amplification yielded estimated nucleated cell counts. Some clones are missing from TCRdb's copy, which holds only in-frame ones; the method was immunoSEQ multiplex PCR. That table supplies the V and J calls and clone size; D and trimming were determined from the DNA. The sample consists of approximately 80,000 clones, under 85% of them appearing once. Germline CDR1 reads WSHSY; CDR2 reads SAAADI. CDR3 length: 15 amino acids. Trimming shortened V by 0 bases and J by 7 bases, and 12 bases separated the two germline ends. Seattle enrolled patients during active infection and tracked them longitudinally.

Sequenced material: peripheral blood. The TCR comes from a woman older than 75 with COVID-19, enrolled during active disease. The chain joins TRBV10-2 to TRBJ1-4; TRBD1 is a possible D gene (5 bases). CDR3 sequence reads: CASSESGGLSEKLFF. The CDR3 nucleotides read TGCGCCAGCAGTGAGTCGGGGGGGTTGAGTGAAAAACTGTTTTTT.